This TCR beta chain was found in a study of blood T cell repertoires in COVID-19. At the level of the study: Some COVID-19 samples were acute and others convalescent; all came from the United States, Italy and Spain.

The table came from immunoSEQ multiplex PCR; TCRdb's copy has only in-frame clones and leaves some out. Of approximately 71,000 clones in the sample, about 86% were seen once. The germline CDR1 and CDR2 sequences are ENHRY and SYGVKD. The CDR3 has 16 residues. V lost 2 bases and J lost 2; bases outside the gene matches: 9. Sequencing was done on a sample of peripheral blood. The chain joins TRBV10-3 to TRBJ2-7; the match to TRBD1 covers 7 bases. The source is a man aged 45-60 years with acute or convalescent COVID-19. The CDR3 DNA is TGTGCCATCAGTGAGAGTGGGACAGCCTACCCCTACGAGCAGTACTTC. Protein product: CAISESGTAYPYEQYF.